The 11 T cell receptor beta chains in this list originate from one sample, sequenced in a study of tissue T cells after allogeneic stem cell transplantation. Described time point: mouse harvest day 7 after allogeneic transplant. Mouse grafts combined 10^7 T-cell-depleted bone marrow cells with 10^6 splenic CD5+ T cells. Clones were read by immunoSEQ multiplex PCR, and TCRdb kept only the in-frame ones, dropping some. The table includes 8,000 to 8,500 clones, roughly half detected once. Material: gut tissue. The receptors derive from a female BALB/c mouse given C57BL/6 T cells with graft-versus-host disease after an allogeneic hematopoietic cell transplant.

As to this clone: All gene names here are mouse names. The CDR3 goes on 1 residue after the read ends, and that part is filled in from the germline J gene. This chain links TRBV3 with TRBJ2-1; TRBD2 matches at 8 bases. The CDR3 runs to 15 residues. V lost 1 base and J lost 4; bases outside the gene matches: 3. In germline, CDR1 is SNHLY, CDR2 FYNGKV (reference sequence). The sequenced part of the CDR3 DNA is TGTGCCAGCAGCTTAGTCCTGGGGGGTTATGCTGAGCAGTTC. Translation gives CASSLVLGGYAEQF. From start to end, the CDR3 is CASSLVLGGYAEQFF.

Remarks on this clone: The gene names here belong to mouse. The missing CDR3 end, 1 residue past where the read stops, is filled in from the germline J gene. The chain combines TRBV26 with TRBJ2-4, with D possibly being TRBD2 (5 bases). The germline CDR1 and CDR2 sequences are KGHPV and FQNQEV (reference sequence). The V gene lost 0 bases and the J gene lost 7 bases, with 11 bases spanning the gap. This CDR3 region has 14 residues. The DNA read from the CDR3 is TGTGCCAGCAGTCTGTCGGGTGGGGTAGACACCTTGTAC. This encodes CASSLSGGVDTLY. The complete CDR3 reads CASSLSGGVDTLYF.

In its sample, this clone was seen a few times. The gene symbols are mouse symbols. The sequence runs out 1 residue before the end of the CDR3; the remainder is reconstructed from the germline J gene. This chain uses TRBV3 with TRBJ2-5; D is possibly TRBD1 (6 bases). V shed 6 bases and J shed 2 bases, with 12 bases lying between them. Germline V gives CDR1 SNHLY, CDR2 FYNGKV (reference sequence). The CDR3 has 14 residues. CDR3 sequence: CASRSGTIQDTQYF. CDR3 DNA (partial): TGTGCCAGCAGGTCGGGGACAATCCAAGACACCCAGTAC.

Points on this clone: The listed genes are named as in mouse. The CDR3 is cut off 1 residue early in the read; its end comes from the germline J gene. The genes are TRBV16 and TRBJ1-2; TRBD1 might be the D (5 bases). V shed 0 bases and J shed 4 bases, with 6 bases lying between them. Germline-derived CDR1 and CDR2 are SGHSA and FRNQAP. This CDR3 comprises 13 residues. CDR3 sequence: CASSLEGVSDYTF. CDR3 DNA (partial): TGTGCAAGCAGCTTAGAGGGGGTCTCCGACTACACC.

A word on this clone: Each gene name is a mouse one. The read terminates 1 residue ahead of where the CDR3 ends, so the germline J gene completes it. The chain carries TRBV13-1 and TRBJ2-7, with 9 bases fitting TRBD2. V was pared by 2 bases and J by 4 bases, with 4 bases of the junction left unmatched. This CDR3 comprises 14 residues. Germline V gene sequence: CDR1 NSHNY, CDR2 SYGAGN. The CDR3: CASSEVGGAYEQYF. The covered CDR3 bases are TGTGCCAGCAGTGAGGTTGGGGGGGCATATGAACAGTAC.

To note about this clone: The genes are named according to mouse. The CDR3 protein is CASSPDWGGKRDTQYF. CDR3 DNA (partial): TGTGCCAGCAGTCCGGACTGGGGGGGGAAACGGGACACCCAGTAC. The chain carries TRBV26 and TRBJ2-5; TRBD2 agrees at 12 bases. With the read ending 1 residue before the CDR3 end, the germline J gene is used to fill in that end. The CDR3 totals 16 residues. The V and J ends lost 4 bases and 6 bases, in that order; junction bases with no gene match: 8. Germline CDR1 KGHPV, CDR2 FQNQEV (reference sequence).

About this clone itself: Gene names and germline match the mouse. The read ends 1 residue shy of where the CDR3 ends; the end is completed using the germline J gene. The chain has TRBV26 and TRBJ2-7; the match to TRBD1 covers 9 bases. V gave up 2 bases and J gave up 4 bases; unmatched junction bases: 3. This CDR3 has 14 residues. CDR1 and CDR2 from the germline V gene are KGHPV and FQNQEV (reference sequence). CDR3 protein: CASSLETGGYEQYF. The sequenced CDR3 bases are TGTGCCAGCAGTCTGGAGACAGGGGGTTATGAACAGTAC. The variable domain in full, with the rest retrieved from reference TRBV26 and TRBJ2-7, is NSKVIQTPRYLVKGQGQKAKMRCIPEKGHPVVFWYQQNKNNEFKFLINFQNQEVLQQIDMTEKRFSAECPSNSPCSLEIQSSEAGDSALYLCASSLETGGYEQYFGPGTRLTVL.

Relative to its sample, this clone is large. Genes and germline come from the mouse. The CDR3 end is not reached by the read, which stops 1 residue before it; the germline J gene fills it in. This chain links TRBV13-1 with TRBJ1-2; D ambiguous. Germline V lookup: CDR1 NSHNY, CDR2 SYGAGN. This CDR3 is 14 amino acids long. Trimming pared 0 bases from V and 0 bases from J, leaving 6 bases between. The sequenced CDR3 bases are TGTGCCAGCAGTGATGGACACCCAAACTCCGACTACACC. This translates into CASSDGHPNSDYT. The full CDR3 is CASSDGHPNSDYTF.

For this clone: The genes are named according to mouse. The observed sequence ends 1 residue before the CDR3 terminus, with the missing tail filled in from the germline J gene. This chain joins TRBV4 and TRBJ2-5; 8 bases are a match to TRBD1. Trimming cost V 4 bases and J 6 bases; bases outside gene matches: 6. Germline loops: CDR1 LGHDT, CDR2 YNNKQL (reference sequence). CDR3 length equals 14 residues. Incomplete CDR3 DNA: TGTGCCAGCAGCTTCCTCAACAGGGGGGACACCCAGTAC. Amino acids: CASSFLNRGDTQY. In full, the CDR3 reads CASSFLNRGDTQYF.

This clone was seen only a few times. The gene names given are mouse names. Read sequence stops 1 residue before the CDR3 end, and the germline J gene provides the missing end. The V and J genes are TRBV26 and TRBJ1-3; the match to TRBD1 covers 9 bases. The V gene's germline CDR1 is KGHPV and CDR2 FQNQEV (reference sequence). J was trimmed by 0 bases and V by 6 bases; bases with no gene match: 3. The CDR3 has 15 amino acids. CDR3 amino acids: CASSLQGASGNTLYF. The part of the CDR3 DNA that was read is TGTGCCAGCAGCCTACAGGGGGCTTCTGGAAATACGCTCTAT.

Remarks on this clone: Mouse gene names and germline throughout. The read stops 1 residue short of the end of the CDR3; the missing end is completed from the germline J gene. V is TRBV23 and J is TRBJ2-3; TRBD1 was called by the table and not checked on the DNA. The germline V gene encodes CDR1 KGHTA and CDR2 FQNQQP. The CDR3 extends over 15 amino acids. CDR3 bases read: TGCTCCAGCAGTCGGGACAGGGGTGGTGCAGAAACGCTGTAT. Translation: CSSSRDRGGAETLY. The CDR3 reads in full as CSSSRDRGGAETLYF.